This T cell receptor (beta chain) originates from a study of a mutant IDH1 vaccine in newly diagnosed glioma. Study summary: Males made up roughly 62% and females about 38% of treated patients, whose mean age was roughly 40 years. Study-wide results and caveats: Around 92% of patients showed vaccine-induced immune responses across multiple MHC alleles.

This clone showed up just once. Its antigen is still unknown. The junction differs from germline at one of its ends, possibly a read error. This table comes from immunoSEQ multiplex PCR, and its TCRdb copy is limited to in-frame clones, with some not included. The table records 49,000 or so clones, over 75% of them present only once. Time point of the sample: week 5, during vaccination. Every vaccination contained 300 ug of the mutant IDH1 20-mer peptide and was paired with topical imiquimod. From germline, CDR1 is MNHNY and CDR2 SVGAGI (reference sequence). The CDR3 is 14 residues long. The TCR was taken from a woman in her thirties or forties with glioma. Specimen: PBMCs, collected from a glioma patient whose treatment included an IDH1 peptide vaccine. The chain is built from TRBV6-6 and TRBJ2-2, with D perhaps TRBD1 (5 bases). The CDR3 loop reads CASTYSRDTGELFF. CDR3 DNA: TGTGCCAGCACTTACTCCAGGGACACCGGGGAGCTGTTTTTT.